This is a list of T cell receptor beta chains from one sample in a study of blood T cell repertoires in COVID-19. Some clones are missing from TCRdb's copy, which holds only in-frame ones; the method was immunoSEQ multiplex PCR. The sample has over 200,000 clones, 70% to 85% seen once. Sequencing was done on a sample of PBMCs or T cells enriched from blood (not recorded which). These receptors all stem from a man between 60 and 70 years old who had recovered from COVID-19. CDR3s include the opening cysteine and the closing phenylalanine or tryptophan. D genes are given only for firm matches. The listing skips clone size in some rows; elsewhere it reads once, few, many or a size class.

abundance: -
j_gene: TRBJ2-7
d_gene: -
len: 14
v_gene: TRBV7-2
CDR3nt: TGTGCCAGCAGCTCCCAACAGAACGCCTACGAGCAGTACTTC
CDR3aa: CASSSQQNAYEQYF

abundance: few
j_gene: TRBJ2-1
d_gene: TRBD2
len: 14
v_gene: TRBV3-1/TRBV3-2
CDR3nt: TGTGCCAGCAGCCCGCTAGCGGGGGGCAATGAGCAGTTCTTC
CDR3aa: CASSPLAGGNEQFF

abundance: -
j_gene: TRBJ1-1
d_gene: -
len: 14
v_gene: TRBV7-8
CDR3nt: TGTGCCAGCAGCTTTGTGAACATGAACACTGAAGCTTTCTTT
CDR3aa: CASSFVNMNTEAFF

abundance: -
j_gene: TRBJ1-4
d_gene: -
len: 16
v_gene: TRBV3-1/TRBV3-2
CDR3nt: TGTGCCAGCAGCCAAGAGCCGGGCAGGGGACCTGAAAAACTGTTTTTT
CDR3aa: CASSQEPGRGPEKLFF

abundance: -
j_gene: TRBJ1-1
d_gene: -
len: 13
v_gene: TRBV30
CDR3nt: TGTGCCTGGACGGAGGGTATGAACACTGAAGCTTTCTTT
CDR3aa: CAWTEGMNTEAFF

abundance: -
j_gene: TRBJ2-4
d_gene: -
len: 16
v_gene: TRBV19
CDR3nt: TGTGCCAGTAGTATCTGGGCAGGGGTAACCAAAAACATTCAGTACTTC
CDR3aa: CASSIWAGVTKNIQYF

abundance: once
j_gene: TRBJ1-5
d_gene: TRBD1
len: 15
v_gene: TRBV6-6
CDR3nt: TGTGCCAGCAGTTACGGGACAGGGAGGGATCAGCCCCAGCATTTT
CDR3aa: CASSYGTGRDQPQHF

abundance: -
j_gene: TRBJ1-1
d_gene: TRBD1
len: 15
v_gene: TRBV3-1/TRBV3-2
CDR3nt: TGTGCCAGCAGCCGATGGGACAGTTCGGCTTCTGAAGCTTTCTTT
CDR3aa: CASSRWDSSASEAFF

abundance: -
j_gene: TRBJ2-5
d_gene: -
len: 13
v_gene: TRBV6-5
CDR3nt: TGTGCCAGCAGCCAAGACAAAAAAGAGACCCAGTACTTC
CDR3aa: CASSQDKKETQYF

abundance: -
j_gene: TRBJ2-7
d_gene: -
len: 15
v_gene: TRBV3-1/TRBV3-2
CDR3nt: TGTGCCAGCAGCCCCATCCACGGCCGGGGCTACGAGCAGTACTTC
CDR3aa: CASSPIHGRGYEQYF

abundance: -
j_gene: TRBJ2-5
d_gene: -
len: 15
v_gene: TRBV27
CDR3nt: TGTGCCAGCAGTCCCCGCTATCAAAGCCAAGAGACCCAGTACTTC
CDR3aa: CASSPRYQSQETQYF

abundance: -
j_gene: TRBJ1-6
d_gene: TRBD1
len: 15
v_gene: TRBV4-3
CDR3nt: TGCGCCAGCAGCGTAAGACAGGGAAATAATTCACCCCTCCACTTT
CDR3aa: CASSVRQGNNSPLHF

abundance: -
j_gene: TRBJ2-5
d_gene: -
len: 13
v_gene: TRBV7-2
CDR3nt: TGTGCCAGCAGCTCAAGTCAGGGGGAGACCCAGTACTTC
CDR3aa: CASSSSQGETQYF

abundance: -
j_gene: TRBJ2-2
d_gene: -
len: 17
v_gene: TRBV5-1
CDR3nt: TGCGCCAGCAGCTTGGACAGGTCTACTCAAAAGGTCGGGGAGCTGTTTTTT
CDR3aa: CASSLDRSTQKVGELFF

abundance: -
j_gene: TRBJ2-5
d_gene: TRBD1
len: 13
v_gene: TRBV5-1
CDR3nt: TGCGCCAGCAGCAAGGACAGGGGGGAGACCCAGTACTTC
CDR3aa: CASSKDRGETQYF